This is a list of T cell receptor beta chains from one sample in a study of regulatory T cells in long-lasting Graves disease. TCRdb redid the calling of the multiplex PCR reads with MiXCR, one entry per CDR3 protein. The repertoire consists of about 540,000 distinct CDR3 sequences, with about 13% occurring once and the leading ten covering 10%. The same sample was also used in a study of T cells in Graves' hyperthyroidism and ophthalmopathy.

The sample here was peripheral blood mononuclear cells (PBMCs), taken at new diagnosis, from a patient treated with antithyroid drugs. These receptors came from a man between 25 and 39 years old with Graves disease. Each CDR3 is given with its conserved first and last residue. The order of the fields is clone size, V gene, J gene, D gene, CDR3 DNA, CDR3 protein. D genes are given only for firm matches. A clone size is listed for some rows: how often the clone was seen (once, few, many), or a class if it is expanded.

>few|TRBV11-2|TRBJ2-3|TRBD2
TGTGCCAGCAGCTTAGGGGGGGGGATTATGCAGTATTTT
CASSLGGGIMQYF
>-|TRBV3-1|TRBJ2-6|-
TGTGCCAGCAGCCAAGAGGTGTTCTCTGGGGCCAACGTCCTGACTTTC
CASSQEVFSGANVLTF
>many|TRBV29-1|TRBJ2-3|-
TGCAGCGTTGCCCAGACTTCCACAAACACAGATACGCAGTATTTT
CSVAQTSTNTDTQYF
>many|TRBV6-2/TRBV6-3|TRBJ2-4|-
TGTGCCAGCAGCCGCGGACAGCCATCAACCCTAGCCAAAAACATTCAGTACTTC
CASSRGQPSTLAKNIQYF
>-|TRBV5-1|TRBJ1-1|TRBD1
TGCGCCAGCAGCTTGAGGGGGACAGGGGGCAAGACTGAAGCTTTCTTT
CASSLRGTGGKTEAFF
>-|TRBV4-1|TRBJ2-6|-
TGCGCCAGCAGCCGACCCCTCAGTACTGGGGCCAACGTCCTGACTTTC
CASSRPLSTGANVLTF
>many|TRBV2|TRBJ2-4|-
TGTGCCAGCAGTGTGATTAAGGGTTCGGCCAAAAACATTCAGTACTTC
CASSVIKGSAKNIQYF
>-|TRBV4-1|TRBJ2-3|-
TGCGCCAGCAGCCAAGTGGGTCTAGCCACAGATACGCAGTATTTT
CASSQVGLATDTQYF
>many|TRBV12-3/TRBV12-4|TRBJ2-2|-
TGTGCCAGCACCATGAAAGCAGGCCTTACCGGGGAGCTGTTTTTT
CASTMKAGLTGELFF
>many|TRBV2|TRBJ2-1|TRBD2
TGTGCCAGCAGTGAGGCGGGACTACTCTTGAATGAGCAGTTCTTC
CASSEAGLLLNEQFF
>many|TRBV10-1|TRBJ2-7|TRBD2
TGCGCCAGCAGCAAGGGGTCTAGCGGTGGTGCCTACGAGCAGTACTTC
CASSKGSSGGAYEQYF
>many|TRBV5-1|TRBJ2-1|-
TGCGCCAGCAGCTTGGCCGTCAGCAAGGAGCAGTTCTTC
CASSLAVSKEQFF
>-|TRBV29-1|TRBJ1-1|TRBD1
TGCAGCGTTGATTTGGGGACAGGCTATGAAGCTTTCTTT
CSVDLGTGYEAFF
>many|TRBV10-3|TRBJ2-1|-
TGTGCCATCAGTGTGAGGAATGAGCAGTTCTTC
CAISVRNEQFF
>-|TRBV3-1|TRBJ1-2|-
TGTGCCAGCAGCCAAGTTGAGGGGGGTCCCTATGGCTACACCTTC
CASSQVEGGPYGYTF
>-|TRBV5-4|TRBJ2-3|-
TGTGCCAGCAGCTTGGCCTGGAGGCGTTCTAGAGACACAGATACGCAGTATTTT
CASSLAWRRSRDTDTQYF
>-|TRBV30|TRBJ2-7|-
TGTGCCTGGAAAATAGTTGACAACCCCTACGAGCAGTACTTC
CAWKIVDNPYEQYF
>many|TRBV29-1|TRBJ2-2|-
TGCAGCGTTGCGGGCCCAAGCCCCGGGGAGCTGTTTTTT
CSVAGPSPGELFF
>-|TRBV20-1|TRBJ2-1|-
TGCAGTGTTGAATCTGGCTCACCTAACTCCTACAATGAGCAGTTCTTC
CSVESGSPNSYNEQFF
>many|TRBV20-1|TRBJ2-7|-
TGCAGTGCCATTCAGAGTGCCAGTGGTTACGAGCAGTACTTC
CSAIQSASGYEQYF
>many|TRBV6-1|TRBJ2-2|TRBD1
TGTGCCAGCAGTCCACGACAGGGGGGCACCGGGGAGCTGTTTTTT
CASSPRQGGTGELFF
>many|TRBV7-8|TRBJ2-7|-
TGTGCCAGCAGCTTAGGGGACATACTCTACGAGCAGTACTTC
CASSLGDILYEQYF
>many|TRBV27|TRBJ2-6|TRBD1
TGTGCCAGCAGTAAGCGGACAGGGTCCCTCACTGGGGCCAACGTCCTGACTTTC
CASSKRTGSLTGANVLTF
>many|TRBV12-3/TRBV12-4|TRBJ2-1|TRBD2
TGTGCCAGCAGTTTATCCCTAGCGGCCAATGAGCAGTTCTTC
CASSLSLAANEQFF
>many|TRBV28|TRBJ1-2|-
TGTGCCAGCAGTCCCCGCGTGGGGGGAAACGCCTTC
CASSPRVGGNAF
>many|TRBV15|TRBJ2-4|TRBD1
TGTGCCACCAGCAGAGGAAGAGGGACAGTACTAGCCAAAAACATTCAGTACTTC
CATSRGRGTVLAKNIQYF